Sequencing of this T cell receptor beta chain was carried out in a study of metastatic and nonmetastatic thyroid tumors. Study at large: Where malignant and benign thyroid patients were concerned, repertoires were compared across blood and tumor or nodule tissue.

Trimming shortened V by 4 bases and J by 0 bases, and 15 bases separated the two germline ends. CDR1 is SGHRS, CDR2 YFSETQ, per germline. This CDR3 region has 16 residues. Remarks on this clone: Its antigen is not known. A read error may explain this, as a much larger clone is one base away.

Not a single patient had been given any form of treatment at any point before undergoing thyroid surgery. Authors' data handling: Construction of a distant-metastasis classifier for papillary thyroid cancer relied on CDR3 differences across clinicopathological groups. TCRdb re-called the PCR reads with MiXCR. The V and J calls follow TCRdb's processing rather than the paper's. This table has roughly 42,000 clones, under 20% appearing once. Study results and limitations: When malignant thyroid tumors were compared with benign nodules, TCR beta diversity was reportedly significantly higher in the malignant tumors. This held in both blood and tumor samples.

This chain links TRBV5-1 with TRBJ2-3; D not certain. The sample consisted of tumor tissue. The TCR was taken from a female donor with papillary thyroid cancer or a benign thyroid nodule (not recorded which). Some clones in this sample may be carry-over from other donors' samples. The CDR3, as DNA: TGCGCCAGCAGCCAAGGTGCCCTGCGCAGCACAGATACGCAGTATTTT. Its translation is CASSQGALRSTDTQYF.